Sequencing of this T cell receptor beta chain was carried out in a study of siplizumab effects on memory and regulatory T cells. CDR3 size: 14 residues. Trimming took off 1 base at V and 3 bases at J, with 11 bases between the two ends. Germline lookup yields CDR1 SGHDT and CDR2 YYEEEE. Assay: immunoSEQ multiplex PCR; the TCRdb copy retains only in-frame clones and omits some. This repertoire shows more than 85,000 clones, about 90% found once; its top ten account for 0.55% to 0.85%. V usage is TRBV5-6 and J usage is TRBJ2-7, with D possibly TRBD1 on 6 matching bases. Sequences were obtained from Tregs sorted from blood. The receptor was derived from a human donor in good health. CDR3 amino acids: CASSLLDSLYEQYF. CDR3 in DNA: TGTGCCAGCAGCTTGTTGGACAGCCTCTACGAGCAGTACTTC.